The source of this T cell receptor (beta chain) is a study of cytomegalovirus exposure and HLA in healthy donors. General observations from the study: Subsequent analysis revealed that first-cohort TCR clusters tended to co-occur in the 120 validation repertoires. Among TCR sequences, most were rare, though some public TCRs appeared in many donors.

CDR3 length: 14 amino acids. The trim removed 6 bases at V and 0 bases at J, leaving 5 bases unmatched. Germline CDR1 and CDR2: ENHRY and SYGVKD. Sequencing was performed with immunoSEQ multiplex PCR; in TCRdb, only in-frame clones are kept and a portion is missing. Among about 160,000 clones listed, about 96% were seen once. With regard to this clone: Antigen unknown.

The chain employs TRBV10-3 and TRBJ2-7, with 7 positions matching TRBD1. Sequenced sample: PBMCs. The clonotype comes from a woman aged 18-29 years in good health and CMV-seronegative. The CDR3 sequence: CAIRGQASSYEQYF. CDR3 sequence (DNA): TGTGCCATCAGAGGACAGGCGAGCTCCTACGAGCAGTACTTC.